One sample yielded the 16 T cell receptor beta chains listed below, sequenced in a study of early T cells in non-severe SARS-CoV-2 infection. TCRdb passed the 5' RACE reads through MiXCR, listing each CDR3 protein once. The sample yields more than 85,000 distinct CDR3 sequences, around 16% seen once. The source was whole blood, collected at baseline. The receptors here all came from an adult who was a healthcare worker with PCR-confirmed SARS-CoV-2 infection or an uninfected control (not recorded which).

The gene calls are TRBV5-6 and TRBJ1-6; D remains unclear. Germline V gene sequence: CDR1 SGHDT, CDR2 YYEEEE. V gave up 3 bases and J gave up 8 bases, with 9 bases separating them. This CDR3 contains 13 residues. In DNA form, the CDR3 reads TGTGCCAGCAGCTGGAACCTTGATTCACCCCTCCACTTT. Its translation: CASSWNLDSPLHF.

The J gene is TRBJ1-1, the V gene TRBV7-6; D gene uncertain. The germline V gene encodes CDR1 SGHVS and CDR2 FNYEAQ. The CDR3 length is 13 residues. The V end was cut by 3 bases, the J end by 8 bases, with 13 bases between. The CDR3 bases are TGTGCCAGCAGCTTGGCCCTTATCACCGAAGCTTTCTTT. Encoded protein: CASSLALITEAFF.

The sample holds many counts of this clonotype. V gene TRBV29-1 combines with J gene TRBJ2-3; D might be TRBD2 (6 bases). With 6 bases removed from V and 2 bases from J, the gap between germline ends came to 12 bases. In germline, CDR1 is SQVTM, CDR2 ANQGSEA. The CDR3 spans 13 residues. The CDR3 coding sequence is TGCAGCGTAGAGGGAGGATCCACAGATACGCAGTATTTT. Its translation is CSVEGGSTDTQYF.

This clonotype has just a few counts. This chain joins TRBV28 and TRBJ2-1, with 11 positions matching TRBD1. CDR3 length: 16 residues. The V and J ends lost 1 base and 6 bases, in that order; junction bases with no gene match: 5. Germline CDR1 is MDHEN and CDR2 is SYDVKM. CDR3 in amino acids: CASSLFGQGAGNEQFF. The CDR3 DNA is TGTGCCAGCAGTTTATTTGGACAGGGGGCAGGCAATGAGCAGTTCTTC.

This clonotype was recorded a few times. This chain links TRBV10-3 with TRBJ2-5; 7 bases fit TRBD2. V gave up 5 bases and J gave up 4 bases; unmatched junction bases: 10. The CDR3 is made up of 15 amino acids. Per the germline V gene, CDR1 is ENHRY and CDR2 is SYGVKD. CDR3 loop: CAISPALAYAETQYF. CDR3 DNA: TGTGCCATCAGTCCTGCACTAGCGTACGCAGAGACCCAGTACTTC.

The chain carries TRBV28 and TRBJ2-7; D is undetermined. Looked up from germline, CDR1 is MDHEN and CDR2 is SYDVKM. This CDR3 has 16 amino acids. Deletions cut 3 bases from V and 0 bases from J, with 15 bases between. This CDR3 is CASSLGPRAGSYEQYF. The CDR3 DNA sequence: TGTGCCAGCAGTTTGGGCCCTCGTGCCGGCTCCTACGAGCAGTACTTC.

This clonotype has a handful of counts. The J gene is TRBJ2-1, the V gene TRBV20-1, with D possibly TRBD2 on 5 matching bases. Germline CDR1 is DFQATT and CDR2 is SNEGSKA (reference sequence). CDR3 length equals 15 residues. Trimming shortened V by 5 bases and J by 0 bases, and 14 bases separated the two germline ends. The CDR3 here is CSAFGLLSSYNEQFF. The CDR3, as DNA: TGCAGTGCTTTTGGACTCTTAAGCTCCTACAATGAGCAGTTCTTC.

This clonotype was observed many times. This sequence joins TRBV27 and TRBJ2-6; D gene unclear. Germline CDR1 reads MNHEY; CDR2 reads SMNVEV (reference sequence). This CDR3 contains 15 residues. Trimming left V 3 bases short and J 0 bases short, with 6 bases between. The CDR3 loop reads CASSLGRSGANVLTF. As DNA, the CDR3 is TGTGCCAGCAGTTTGGGCCGCTCTGGGGCCAACGTCCTGACTTTC.

This clonotype was observed a handful of times. The chain has TRBV18 and TRBJ2-2; D possibly uses TRBD1 or TRBD2 (5 bases each). This CDR3 contains 16 residues. Per germline, CDR1 KGHSH and CDR2 LQKENI. Between the trimmed V and J ends, which lost 4 bases and 0 bases, there was a span of 12 bases. The chain's CDR3 is CASSQPGRTNTGELFF. In nucleotides, the CDR3 is TGTGCCAGCTCACAGCCGGGACGGACGAACACCGGGGAGCTGTTTTTT.

This clonotype was seen only a few times. This sequence joins TRBV20-1 and TRBJ2-7, with 12 bases identical to TRBD2. The CDR3 length is 13 residues. V was pared by 2 bases and J by 4 bases, with 0 bases of the junction left unmatched. Germline-derived CDR1 and CDR2 are DFQATT and SNEGSKA (reference sequence). The CDR3 reads CSARTSGRYEQYF. CDR3 in DNA: TGCAGTGCTAGAACTAGCGGGAGGTACGAGCAGTACTTC.

This clonotype occurred a few times. The chain has TRBV5-1 and TRBJ2-3; no clear D. The CDR3 consists of 13 residues. Germline V gene lookup returns CDR1 SGHRS and CDR2 YFSETQ. The ends were cut back, 3 bases at V and 4 bases at J, with 9 bases in the middle. The CDR3: CASSSNRADTQYF. In DNA, the CDR3 is TGCGCCAGCAGCTCAAACCGCGCAGATACGCAGTATTTT.

The chain employs TRBV29-1 and TRBJ2-3; no reliable D call. V was pared by 6 bases and J by 0 bases, with 10 bases between. The CDR3 is made up of 13 amino acids. Germline V CDR1 and CDR2: SQVTM, ANQGSEA. This chain's CDR3 is CSVRYSSTDTQYF. CDR3 in DNA: TGCAGCGTACGATATTCTAGCACAGATACGCAGTATTTT.

This sequence joins TRBV28 and TRBJ2-3; weak D call: TRBD2 (5 bases). CDR1 is MDHEN and CDR2 is SYDVKM in the germline V gene. The V gene lost 7 bases and the J gene lost 0 bases, with 20 bases spanning the gap. The CDR3 consists of 17 residues. The CDR3 DNA follows: TGTGCCAGCACCAAGGACCCCCGGAGGAGTAGCACAGATACGCAGTATTTT. Protein sequence: CASTKDPRRSSTDTQYF.

This clonotype has just a few counts. The chain carries TRBV2 and TRBJ2-1; D remains ambiguous. The CDR3 is made up of 15 amino acids. Germline-derived CDR1 and CDR2 are SNHLY and FYNNEI. Trimming removed 2 bases from V and 3 bases from J, with 11 bases in between. The CDR3 loop is CASSEQPIVYNEQFF. CDR3 bases: TGTGCCAGCAGTGAACAACCTATCGTCTACAATGAGCAGTTCTTC.

This chain links TRBV29-1 with TRBJ2-3, with 9 bases identical to TRBD2. The CDR3 covers 13 residues. Germline-derived CDR1 and CDR2 are SQVTM and ANQGSEA. The trim removed 4 bases at V and 2 bases at J, leaving 1 base unmatched. CDR3 in amino acids: CSVGGRDTDTQYF. CDR3 coding DNA: TGCAGCGTTGGCGGGAGGGACACAGATACGCAGTATTTT.

This clonotype was observed many times. The chain couples TRBV6-5 to TRBJ1-6; 7 bases are a match to TRBD1. V lost 5 bases and J lost 2; bases outside the gene matches: 9. CDR1 is MNHEY, CDR2 SVGAGI, per germline. The CDR3 has 17 residues. CDR3 in amino acids: CASSPTTGATYNSPLHF. In nucleotides, the CDR3 is TGTGCCAGCAGTCCCACTACAGGGGCCACCTATAATTCACCCCTCCACTTT.